Detailed here is one T cell receptor (beta chain). The sample comes from a study of blood T cell repertoires in COVID-19. About the research overall: There were acute and convalescent COVID-19 samples, and they came from the United States, Italy and Spain. T cells, B-cell-depleted T cells, or PBMCs supplied cDNA or gDNA.

As processed by the authors: Cell counts per sample came from amplifying reference gene primers. The data were produced by immunoSEQ multiplex PCR, yet TCRdb's version contains in-frame clones alone and is incomplete. V and J calls and clone size come straight from that table; D and trimming were deduced from the DNA. Among under 350,000 clones listed, approximately 86% were seen once. CDR3 size: 14 residues. Germline assignment: CDR1 SQVTM and CDR2 ANQGSEA. V lost 1 base and J 2 bases, leaving 10 bases between the germline ends. The clonotype originates from a man younger than 30 with active or convalescent COVID-19. What was sequenced was peripheral blood. V and J are TRBV29-1 and TRBJ2-3, with D unclear. CDR3 nucleotide sequence: TGCAGCGTTGAAGGCGGATACCTCACAGATACGCAGTATTTT. Residues: CSVEGGYLTDTQYF.